This T cell receptor beta chain was recorded in a study of T cells in Graves' hyperthyroidism and ophthalmopathy. Study context: Staff took peripheral blood when the initial diagnosis was made, before any treatment began. Overall study results and limits: Ophthalmopathy prediction by the model preceded onset by a median about 6 months. Among clonotypes expanded in thyroid above 0.001, most were also found in blood.

The PBMCs studied were ones that came from about 10 ml fresh peripheral blood. With respect to this clonotype: Its antigen is still unknown. Relative to the germline gene, one junction end is altered; a read error may explain this.

The CDR3 consists of 12 residues. Germline V gene sequence: CDR1 DFQATT, CDR2 SNEGSKA (reference sequence). RNA transcripts were the template for amplifying TCR beta CDR3 regions. HTBI primers were employed in a first-round RT-PCR of the TCR CDR3. TCRdb reanalysed the multiplex PCR reads using MiXCR and keeps one entry per CDR3 protein. Of tens of thousands of distinct CDR3 sequences in the sample, under 50% were seen once. This clonotype was obtained from a woman aged 45-60 years with Graves' ophthalmopathy. This rearrangement joins TRBV20-1 to TRBJ1-2; a possible D gene is TRBD1 (6 bases). The sequenced material came from blood. The CDR3 loop is CTPRRGAVGHTF. The CDR3 nucleotides read TGCACTCCGAGGCGGGGGGCGGTTGGCCACACCTTC.